This TCR beta chain is from a study of blood T cell repertoires in COVID-19. Study background: Material from acute and convalescent COVID-19 was sourced from the United States, Italy and Spain. T cells, B-cell-depleted T cells, or PBMCs provided the cDNA or gDNA that served as material.

This CDR3 has 17 amino acids. The junction had 12 bases not matched to a gene; V was cut back by 5 bases and J by 5 bases. CDR1 and CDR2 (germline): ENHRY, SYGVKD. Authors' methods: Researchers report that nucleated cell counts were estimated from reference gene primer amplification. Profiling relied on immunoSEQ multiplex PCR, and the TCRdb table lists in-frame clones only, not all of them. That table furnishes V, J and clone size, whereas the DNA furnished D and trimming. The top ten clones hold around 36% of a sample with about 80,000 clones, about four fifths of them seen once. The chain employs TRBV10-3 and TRBJ2-3, with 11 bases identical to TRBD2. The clonotype comes from a man at least 80 years old with active or convalescent COVID-19. Material for sequencing was peripheral blood. The CDR3 spells CAISNPLSGGVIDTQYF. Here the CDR3 DNA reads TGTGCCATCAGTAACCCTCTTAGCGGGGGGGTGATAGATACGCAGTATTTT.